This is a list of T cell receptor beta chains from one sample in a study of T cell changes during pregnancy in multiple sclerosis. The data were produced by immunoSEQ multiplex PCR, yet TCRdb's version contains in-frame clones alone and is incomplete. The sample holds some 110,000 clones; 92% are singletons and the top ten take about 1.6%. This sample comprised peripheral blood, obtained in the third trimester of pregnancy. These receptors came from a female donor with multiple sclerosis, enrolled in a pregnancy study. The CDR3 runs from the conserved cysteine through the conserved F or W. A D gene is named only where the DNA matches it firmly. Expanded clones get a size class; other rows say once, few or many, or leave the size out.

size: .; D: .; V: TRBV7-9; J: TRBJ2-7; DNA: TGTGCCAGCAGCCCGCGGGGCGGAGAGTCCGACGAGCAGTACTTC; CDR3: CASSPRGGESDEQYF
size: .; D: TRBD2; V: TRBV30; J: TRBJ2-1; DNA: TGTGCCTGGAAGAAACTAGCGGGCAATGAGCAGTTCTTC; CDR3: CAWKKLAGNEQFF
size: once; D: TRBD1; V: TRBV5-1; J: TRBJ2-1; DNA: TGCGCCAGCAGCTTGGTGACAGGGGGCGCCGATAATGAGCAGTTCTTC; CDR3: CASSLVTGGADNEQFF
size: .; D: TRBD2; V: TRBV30; J: TRBJ2-2; DNA: TGTGCCTCGGGGGGACTTAACACCGGGGAGCTGTTTTTT; CDR3: CASGGLNTGELFF
size: .; D: .; V: TRBV6-5; J: TRBJ1-2; DNA: TGTGCCAGCAGCAAGGGACTACTCTATGGCTACACCTTC; CDR3: CASSKGLLYGYTF
size: few; D: TRBD1; V: TRBV10-3; J: TRBJ1-1; DNA: TGTGCCATCAAGGCCGGGACAGGGAACACTGAAGCTTTCTTT; CDR3: CAIKAGTGNTEAFF
size: .; D: TRBD1; V: TRBV7-8; J: TRBJ2-7; DNA: TGTGCCAGCAGCAAGACAGGGGTCCGAGTCTCCTACGAGCAGTACTTC; CDR3: CASSKTGVRVSYEQYF
size: .; D: TRBD1; V: TRBV6-5; J: TRBJ2-1; DNA: TGTGCCAGCAGAAGTGACAGGGGGGAAAATGAGCAGTTCTTC; CDR3: CASRSDRGENEQFF
size: .; D: TRBD2; V: TRBV28; J: TRBJ2-3; DNA: TGTGCCAGCAAAAGCGGGGGGGGAACAGATACGCAGTATTTT; CDR3: CASKSGGGTDTQYF
size: once; D: .; V: TRBV5-1; J: TRBJ2-7; DNA: TGCGCCAGCAGCTGGACAGCCATCTCCTACGAGCAGTACTTC; CDR3: CASSWTAISYEQYF
size: .; D: .; V: TRBV15; J: TRBJ2-7; DNA: TGTGCCACCAGCAGAGGAGGGACTGGATCCTACGAGCAGTACTTC; CDR3: CATSRGGTGSYEQYF
size: .; D: .; V: TRBV19; J: TRBJ1-2; DNA: TGTGCCAGTAGTCCCACTCTTGGGACTTATGGCTACACCTTC; CDR3: CASSPTLGTYGYTF
size: .; D: .; V: TRBV4-2; J: TRBJ2-1; DNA: TGTGCCAGCAGCCAAGGAGGAACAAATGAGCAGTTCTTC; CDR3: CASSQGGTNEQFF
size: .; D: TRBD2; V: TRBV28; J: TRBJ2-2; DNA: TGTGCCAGCAGTGAAGCGGGGGTGACCGGGGAGCTGTTTTTT; CDR3: CASSEAGVTGELFF
size: .; D: TRBD1; V: TRBV6-4; J: TRBJ2-5; DNA: TGTGCCAGCAGGGGGACCCTTCGGGACAGGGGAGGAGAGACCCAGTACTTC; CDR3: CASRGTLRDRGGETQYF
size: .; D: .; V: TRBV4-1; J: TRBJ1-4; DNA: TGCGCCAGCAGCCTAAATGAAAAACTGTTTTTT; CDR3: CASSLNEKLFF
size: .; D: TRBD2; V: TRBV5-5; J: TRBJ2-1; DNA: TGTGCCAGCAGCTTGGGAGCGGGGGGGCACAATGAGCAGTTCTTC; CDR3: CASSLGAGGHNEQFF
size: .; D: .; V: TRBV6-5; J: TRBJ2-7; DNA: TGTGCCAGCAGTGCTGCGACGGGATTGGACGAGCAGTACTTC; CDR3: CASSAATGLDEQYF
size: .; D: TRBD1; V: TRBV7-8; J: TRBJ1-1; DNA: TGTGCCAGCAGCTTAAGGGCTCCGGGACAGGGAAACACTGAAGCTTTCTTT; CDR3: CASSLRAPGQGNTEAFF
size: .; D: TRBD2; V: TRBV28; J: TRBJ2-1; DNA: TGTGCCAGCAGTATAGCGGGAGGACCCAAATACAATGAGCAGTTCTTC; CDR3: CASSIAGGPKYNEQFF
size: .; D: .; V: TRBV7-9; J: TRBJ2-1; DNA: TGTGCCAGCAGCTTAGCCCTTGGAGGGGCCAATGAGCAGTTCTTC; CDR3: CASSLALGGANEQFF
size: .; D: TRBD2; V: TRBV5-6; J: TRBJ2-5; DNA: TGTGCCAGCACCCTAGCGGGAGGCCTGGAGACCCAGTACTTC; CDR3: CASTLAGGLETQYF
size: .; D: TRBD2; V: TRBV27; J: TRBJ2-7; DNA: TGTGCCAGCAGTATCGGGACTAGCGGGAGGCTCTACGAGCAGTACTTC; CDR3: CASSIGTSGRLYEQYF
size: .; D: .; V: TRBV7-2; J: TRBJ1-2; DNA: TGTGCCAGCAGCTTATCTGGGGCGGATGGGGGCTACACCTTC; CDR3: CASSLSGADGGYTF
size: .; D: .; V: TRBV21-1; J: TRBJ1-1; DNA: TGTGCCAGCAGCAAAGCGCTACCCACAGGGGGCTTAGGCACTGAAGCTTTCTTT; CDR3: CASSKALPTGGLGTEAFF
size: .; D: .; V: TRBV6-5; J: TRBJ1-3; DNA: TGTGCCAGCAGCTCGGACTCGAGCTCTGGAAACACCATATATTTT; CDR3: CASSSDSSSGNTIYF
size: .; D: TRBD2; V: TRBV5-4; J: TRBJ2-3; DNA: TGTGCCAGCAGCTTGCAAGCGGGGGAAGATACGCAGTATTTT; CDR3: CASSLQAGEDTQYF
size: .; D: TRBD1; V: TRBV28; J: TRBJ2-6; DNA: TGTGCCAGCAGTTCCGACAGGGGGGCAACCCGTGGGGCCAACGTCCTGACTTTC; CDR3: CASSSDRGATRGANVLTF
size: .; D: .; V: TRBV25-1; J: TRBJ2-1; DNA: TGTGCCAGCAGTGAACGGGGTTGGAATGAGCAGTTCTTC; CDR3: CASSERGWNEQFF
size: .; D: .; V: TRBV4-1; J: TRBJ2-7; DNA: TGCGCCAGCAGCCAAGCGAGCCTGACAGGCGCCTACGAGCAGTACTTC; CDR3: CASSQASLTGAYEQYF
size: .; D: .; V: TRBV25-1; J: TRBJ2-5; DNA: TGTGCCAGCAGTCCCCACCAGGGGTTCCAAGAGACCCAGTACTTC; CDR3: CASSPHQGFQETQYF
size: .; D: .; V: TRBV9; J: TRBJ1-1; DNA: TGTGCCAGCAGCGCCGACTATACGGACACTGAAGCTTTCTTT; CDR3: CASSADYTDTEAFF
size: .; D: .; V: TRBV11-3; J: TRBJ1-5; DNA: TGTGCCAGCAGCTTAGGTGCGGGCAGGAACCCTAGCAATCAGCCCCAGCATTTT; CDR3: CASSLGAGRNPSNQPQHF
size: .; D: .; V: TRBV25-1; J: TRBJ2-1; DNA: TGTGCCAGCAGTGAATATATTCGGGGGAATGAGCAGTTCTTC; CDR3: CASSEYIRGNEQFF
size: .; D: TRBD1; V: TRBV6-1; J: TRBJ2-2; DNA: TGTGCCAGCCGGGGACAGGGGGCGGACACCGGGGAGCTGTTTTTT; CDR3: CASRGQGADTGELFF
size: .; D: TRBD1; V: TRBV9; J: TRBJ2-1; DNA: TGTGCCAGCAGCGCGTGGCAGGGGGCCAGGGTAAATGAGCAGTTCTTC; CDR3: CASSAWQGARVNEQFF
size: .; D: .; V: TRBV2; J: TRBJ2-2; DNA: TGTGCCAGCAGGGCGGACAGGAACACCGGGGAGCTGTTTTTT; CDR3: CASRADRNTGELFF
size: .; D: TRBD2; V: TRBV5-1; J: TRBJ2-1; DNA: TGCGCCAGCAGCTTAAGCGGGGGCAGTTACAATGAGCAGTTCTTC; CDR3: CASSLSGGSYNEQFF
size: .; D: .; V: TRBV5-1; J: TRBJ2-2; DNA: TGCGCCAGCAGCCAAACGAACACCGGGGAGCTGTTTTTT; CDR3: CASSQTNTGELFF
size: .; D: .; V: TRBV14; J: TRBJ2-1; DNA: TGTGCCAGCAGCCAAGATCCCATCGGGAGTGAGCAGTTCTTC; CDR3: CASSQDPIGSEQFF
size: .; D: .; V: TRBV19; J: TRBJ1-5; DNA: TGTGCCAGTAGTCCCCAACCGGGGGGGCTTCAGCCCCAGCATTTT; CDR3: CASSPQPGGLQPQHF
size: .; D: TRBD2; V: TRBV5-1; J: TRBJ2-1; DNA: TGCGCCAGCAGTTTGCCGACTAGCGGGAATGAGCAGTTCTTC; CDR3: CASSLPTSGNEQFF
size: .; D: .; V: TRBV7-6; J: TRBJ2-3; DNA: TGTGCCAGCAGCTTCCCAGGGCGTCTAGATACGCAGTATTTT; CDR3: CASSFPGRLDTQYF
size: .; D: .; V: TRBV5-1; J: TRBJ2-1; DNA: TGCGCCAGCACGGACTACTCCCGCGAGCAGTTCTTC; CDR3: CASTDYSREQFF
size: .; D: TRBD2; V: TRBV4-1; J: TRBJ2-1; DNA: TGCGCCAGCAGCCAAGAAGCTAGCGGGAGGGGCTACAATGAGCAGTTCTTC; CDR3: CASSQEASGRGYNEQFF
size: .; D: TRBD1; V: TRBV23-1; J: TRBJ2-7; DNA: TGCGCCAGCAGTCAATCGCTACGGGACAGGGTCAAGCGGCAGTACTTC; CDR3: CASSQSLRDRVKRQYF
size: .; D: .; V: TRBV10-3; J: TRBJ1-1; DNA: TGTGCCATCAATTCAGGGGACGCTGAAGCTTTCTTT; CDR3: CAINSGDAEAFF
size: .; D: TRBD2; V: TRBV9; J: TRBJ2-2; DNA: TGTGCCAGCAGCGTGGCGACTAGCGGGGGGGCCCCCGGGGAGCTGTTTTTT; CDR3: CASSVATSGGAPGELFF
size: .; D: .; V: TRBV29-1; J: TRBJ1-1; DNA: TGCAGCGTCCTTTACGCAGGGAGGGGAGCTTTCTTT; CDR3: CSVLYAGRGAFF
size: .; D: .; V: TRBV10-2; J: TRBJ2-3; DNA: TGCGCCAGCCTAGGAGATACGCAGTATTTT; CDR3: CASLGDTQYF
size: .; D: .; V: TRBV6-6; J: TRBJ2-2; DNA: TGTGCCAGCAGTTACTCGTCCGGGGGAAACACCGGGGAGCTGTTTTTT; CDR3: CASSYSSGGNTGELFF
size: .; D: TRBD1; V: TRBV7-7; J: TRBJ2-7; DNA: TGTGCCAGCAGCCTAGACAGGGGCGACGAGCAGTACTTC; CDR3: CASSLDRGDEQYF
size: once; D: .; V: TRBV6-6; J: TRBJ2-5; DNA: TGTGCCGGAAGTTCAGGGGCCGAGACCCAGTACTTC; CDR3: CAGSSGAETQYF